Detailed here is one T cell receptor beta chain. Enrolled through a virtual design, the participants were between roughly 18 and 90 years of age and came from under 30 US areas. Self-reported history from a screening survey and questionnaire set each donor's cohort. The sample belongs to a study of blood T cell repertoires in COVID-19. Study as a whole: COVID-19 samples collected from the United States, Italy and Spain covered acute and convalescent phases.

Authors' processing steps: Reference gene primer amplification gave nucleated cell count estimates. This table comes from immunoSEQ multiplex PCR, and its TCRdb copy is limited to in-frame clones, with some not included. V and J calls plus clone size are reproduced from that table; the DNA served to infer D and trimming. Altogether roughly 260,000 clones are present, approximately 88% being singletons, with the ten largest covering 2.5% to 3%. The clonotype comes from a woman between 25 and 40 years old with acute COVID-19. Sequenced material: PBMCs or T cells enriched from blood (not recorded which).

This CDR3 reads CASSFRGQGEGYTF. CDR3 in DNA: TGTGCCAGCAGTTTTAGGGGACAGGGGGAAGGCTACACCTTC. The gene calls are TRBV6-5 and TRBJ1-2; 11 bases fit TRBD1. The CDR3 contains 14 residues. Germline V gene sequence: CDR1 MNHEY, CDR2 SVGAGI. V shed 4 bases, J shed 8 bases, and the junction held 6 bases outside the gene matches.